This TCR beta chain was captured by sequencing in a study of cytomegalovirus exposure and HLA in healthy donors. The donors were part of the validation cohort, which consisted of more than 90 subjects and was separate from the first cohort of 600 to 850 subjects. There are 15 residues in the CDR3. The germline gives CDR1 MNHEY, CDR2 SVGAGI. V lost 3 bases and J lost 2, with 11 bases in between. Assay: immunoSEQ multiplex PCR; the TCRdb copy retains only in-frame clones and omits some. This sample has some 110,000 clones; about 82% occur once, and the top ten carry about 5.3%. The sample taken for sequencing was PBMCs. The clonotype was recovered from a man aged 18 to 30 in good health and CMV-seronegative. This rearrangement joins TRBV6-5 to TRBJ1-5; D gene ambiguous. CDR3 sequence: CASSYRVRGNQPQHF. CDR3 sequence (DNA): TGTGCCAGCAGTTATAGGGTGCGGGGCAATCAGCCCCAGCATTTT.